This T cell receptor beta chain was documented in a study of T cell changes during pregnancy in multiple sclerosis. This clone is a singleton in its sample. The germline CDR1 and CDR2 sequences are SEHNR and FQNEAQ (reference sequence). After removal of 5 bases from V and 5 bases from J, the junction contained 12 bases not matched to a gene. The CDR3 spans 15 residues. The data were produced by immunoSEQ multiplex PCR, yet TCRdb's version contains in-frame clones alone and is incomplete. The table shows fewer than 65,000 clones, with 91% occurring only once. Sequencing was performed on CD8+ T cells from peripheral blood mononuclear cells, taken after pregnancy. The chain combines TRBV7-9 with TRBJ2-7, with 7 bases aligning to TRBD1. The TCR was taken from a female donor with multiple sclerosis, enrolled in a pregnancy study. The CDR3 region is CASSARQGILHEQYF. The CDR3 nucleotides read TGTGCCAGCAGCGCAAGACAGGGCATCTTGCACGAGCAGTACTTC.